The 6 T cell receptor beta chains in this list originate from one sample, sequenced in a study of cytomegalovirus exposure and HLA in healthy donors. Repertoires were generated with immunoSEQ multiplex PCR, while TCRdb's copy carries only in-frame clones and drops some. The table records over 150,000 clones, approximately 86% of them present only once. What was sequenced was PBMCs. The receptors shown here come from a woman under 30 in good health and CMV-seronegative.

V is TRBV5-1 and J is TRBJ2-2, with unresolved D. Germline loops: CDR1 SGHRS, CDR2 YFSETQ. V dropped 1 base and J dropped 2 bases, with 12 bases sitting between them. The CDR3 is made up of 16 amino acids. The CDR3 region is CASSLMLIANTGELFF. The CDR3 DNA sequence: TGCGCCAGCAGCTTGATGTTAATAGCCAACACCGGGGAGCTGTTTTTT. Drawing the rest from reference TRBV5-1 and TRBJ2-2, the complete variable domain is KAGVTQTPRYLIKTRGQQVTLSCSPISGHRSVSWYQQTPGQGLQFLFEYFSETQRNKGNFPGRFSGRQFSNSRSEMNVSTLELGDSALYLCASSLMLIANTGELFFGEGSRLTVL.

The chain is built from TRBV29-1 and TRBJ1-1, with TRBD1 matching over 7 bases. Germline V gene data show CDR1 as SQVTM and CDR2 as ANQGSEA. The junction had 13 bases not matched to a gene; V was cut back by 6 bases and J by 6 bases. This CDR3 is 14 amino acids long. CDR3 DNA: TGCAGCGTCCCAAAGGTAACCGGGACAGCTGAAGCTTTCTTT. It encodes CSVPKVTGTAEAFF.

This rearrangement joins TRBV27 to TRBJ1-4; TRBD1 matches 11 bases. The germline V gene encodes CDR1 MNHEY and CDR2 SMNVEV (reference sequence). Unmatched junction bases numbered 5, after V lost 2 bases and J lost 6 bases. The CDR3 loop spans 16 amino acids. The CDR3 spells CASSLVLGQGDEKLFF. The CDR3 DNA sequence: TGTGCCAGCAGTTTAGTTTTGGGACAGGGGGATGAAAAACTGTTTTTT.

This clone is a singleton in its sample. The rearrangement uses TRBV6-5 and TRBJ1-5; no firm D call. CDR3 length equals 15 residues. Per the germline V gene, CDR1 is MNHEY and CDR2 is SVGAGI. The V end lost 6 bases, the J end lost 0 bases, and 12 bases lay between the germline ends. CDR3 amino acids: CASRWRVYSNQPQHF. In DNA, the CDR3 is TGTGCCAGCAGATGGCGGGTCTATAGCAATCAGCCCCAGCATTTT.

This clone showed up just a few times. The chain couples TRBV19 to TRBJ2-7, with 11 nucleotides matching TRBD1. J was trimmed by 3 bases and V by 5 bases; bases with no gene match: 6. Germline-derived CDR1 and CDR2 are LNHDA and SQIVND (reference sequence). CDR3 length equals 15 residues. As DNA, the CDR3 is TGTGCCAGTAGTTCCGGGACAGGGGGGATCTACGAGCAGTACTTC. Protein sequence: CASSSGTGGIYEQYF.

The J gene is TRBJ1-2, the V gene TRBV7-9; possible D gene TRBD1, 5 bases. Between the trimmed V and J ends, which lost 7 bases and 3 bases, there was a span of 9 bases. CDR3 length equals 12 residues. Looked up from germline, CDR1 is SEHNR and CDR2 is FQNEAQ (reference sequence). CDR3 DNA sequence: TGTGCCAGCACGGGGGAAGACTATGGCTACACCTTC. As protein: CASTGEDYGYTF.